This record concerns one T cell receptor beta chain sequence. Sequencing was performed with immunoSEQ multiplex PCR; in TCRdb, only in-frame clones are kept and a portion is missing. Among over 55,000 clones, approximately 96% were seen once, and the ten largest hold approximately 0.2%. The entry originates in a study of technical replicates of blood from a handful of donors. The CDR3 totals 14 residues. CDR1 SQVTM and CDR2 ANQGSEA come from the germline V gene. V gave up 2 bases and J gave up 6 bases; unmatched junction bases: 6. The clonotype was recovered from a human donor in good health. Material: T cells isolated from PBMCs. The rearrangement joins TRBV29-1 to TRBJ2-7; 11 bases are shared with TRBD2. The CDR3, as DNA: TGCAGCGTTGAAACTAGCGGGAGAATGTTCGAGCAGTACTTC. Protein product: CSVETSGRMFEQYF.